A selection of T cell receptor beta chains follows, all from one sample in a study of T-cell reconstitution after alpha-beta-depleted transplantation in children. MiXCR was run by TCRdb on the PCR reads, yielding one entry per CDR3 protein. The sample gives 5,000 to 6,500 distinct CDR3 sequences, about 15% of which show up once; nearly 6% is in the top ten. The sequenced sample was PBMCs, obtained before TCRalphabeta/CD19-depleted stem cell transplant. The receptors come from a boy younger than 18 with acute lymphoblastic leukemia, due to receive a stem cell transplant. CDR3s include the opening cysteine and the closing phenylalanine or tryptophan. D genes are given only for firm matches. Size tells how often a clone was seen (once, few, many) or the class of an expanded clone, and some rows leave it out.

>TRBV12-3/TRBV12-4|TRBD2|medium-sized|TRBJ2-2
CASSFGGVNTGELFF
TGTGCCAGCAGTTTTGGGGGGGTGAACACCGGGGAGCTGTTTTTT
>TRBV7-2|-|medium-sized|TRBJ1-1
CASSDRGRGRLNTEAFF
TGTGCCAGCAGCGACCGAGGCAGGGGTCGATTGAACACTGAAGCTTTCTTT
>TRBV10-3|TRBD2|-|TRBJ2-2
CAISPPGLASGELFF
TGTGCCATCAGTCCTCCGGGACTAGCATCCGGGGAGCTGTTTTTT
>TRBV19|TRBD1|-|TRBJ2-2
CASSIGGQSRNTGELFF
TGTGCCAGTAGTATAGGGGGACAGAGCCGGAACACCGGGGAGCTGTTTTTT
>TRBV5-1|-|medium-sized|TRBJ2-3
CASSLEPGYGGDTQYF
TGCGCCAGCAGCTTAGAACCAGGGTATGGTGGGGATACGCAGTATTTT
>TRBV24-1|-|medium-sized|TRBJ1-2
CATSAWGGARWAYTF
TGTGCCACCAGTGCCTGGGGGGGCGCGAGATGGGCCTACACCTTC
>TRBV28|TRBD1|medium-sized|TRBJ1-4
CASSSPGQSNEKLFF
TGTGCCAGCAGTTCCCCGGGACAGTCAAATGAAAAACTGTTTTTT
>TRBV4-2|-|medium-sized|TRBJ1-1
CASSQAKRPEPEAFF
TGTGCCAGCAGCCAAGCCAAAAGGCCCGAGCCTGAAGCTTTCTTT
>TRBV6-5|-|medium-sized|TRBJ2-1
CASSSLVNEQFF
TGTGCCAGCAGTTCACTAGTCAATGAGCAGTTCTTC
>TRBV5-4|TRBD1|medium-sized|TRBJ2-7
CASSLGDRGRTYEQYF
TGTGCCAGCAGCTTGGGGGACAGGGGTAGAACCTACGAGCAGTACTTC
>TRBV5-1|-|many|TRBJ2-3
CASSLFQKDTQYF
TGCGCCAGCAGCTTGTTCCAGAAGGATACGCAGTATTTT
>TRBV7-2|-|medium-sized|TRBJ1-1
CASSLQARGEAFF
TGTGCCAGCAGCCTACAGGCGAGGGGTGAAGCTTTCTTT
>TRBV20-1|TRBD2|medium-sized|TRBJ2-7
CSARDLAGDRLYEQYF
TGCAGTGCTAGAGATCTAGCGGGAGACCGGTTGTACGAGCAGTACTTC
>TRBV12-2|-|many|TRBJ1-5
CASRFDRVWGYSNQPQHF
TGTGCAAGTCGCTTCGACAGGGTTTGGGGCTATAGCAATCAGCCCCAGCATTTT
>TRBV4-2|-|medium-sized|TRBJ2-7
CASSQGGSMGVEQYF
TGTGCCAGCAGCCAAGGGGGATCCATGGGCGTCGAGCAGTACTTC
>TRBV29-1|-|medium-sized|TRBJ2-3
CSESASTDTQYF
TGCAGCGAATCGGCCTCCACAGATACGCAGTATTTT
>TRBV7-9|TRBD1|many|TRBJ1-3
CASSQGATGNTIYF
TGTGCCAGCAGCCAGGGGGCTACGGGAAACACCATATATTTT
>TRBV5-6|-|many|TRBJ2-5
CASSLRGGWYQETQYF
TGTGCCAGCAGCTTGAGGGGCGGATGGTACCAAGAGACCCAGTACTTC
>TRBV28|TRBD2|medium-sized|TRBJ2-5
CASKAGGEETQYF
TGTGCCAGTAAAGCGGGAGGTGAGGAGACCCAGTACTTC
>TRBV12-5|-|-|TRBJ2-1
CASGSLYERFF
TGTGCTAGTGGCTCTTTATATGAGCGGTTCTTC
>TRBV18|TRBD1|many|TRBJ2-1
CASSPKRTGDNEQFF
TGTGCCAGCTCACCAAAAAGGACAGGGGACAATGAGCAGTTCTTC
>TRBV11-3|-|many|TRBJ2-1
CASSSRFSTGMRFF
TGTGCCAGCAGCTCCCGATTCTCAACAGGAATGCGGTTCTTC